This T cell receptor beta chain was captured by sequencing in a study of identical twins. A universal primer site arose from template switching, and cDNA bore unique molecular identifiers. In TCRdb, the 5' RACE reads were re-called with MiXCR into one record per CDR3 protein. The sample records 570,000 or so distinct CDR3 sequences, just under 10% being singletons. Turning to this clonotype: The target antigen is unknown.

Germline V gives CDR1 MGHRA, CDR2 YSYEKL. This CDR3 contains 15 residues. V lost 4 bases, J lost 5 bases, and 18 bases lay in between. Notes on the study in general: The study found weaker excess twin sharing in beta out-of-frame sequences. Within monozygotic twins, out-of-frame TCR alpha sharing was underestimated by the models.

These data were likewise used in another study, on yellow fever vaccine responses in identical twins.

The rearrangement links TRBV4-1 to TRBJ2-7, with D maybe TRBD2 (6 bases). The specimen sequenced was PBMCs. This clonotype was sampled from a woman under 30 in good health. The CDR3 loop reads CASSRERYGGDEQYF. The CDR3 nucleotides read TGCGCCAGCAGCCGCGAGCGGTACGGAGGGGACGAGCAGTACTTC.